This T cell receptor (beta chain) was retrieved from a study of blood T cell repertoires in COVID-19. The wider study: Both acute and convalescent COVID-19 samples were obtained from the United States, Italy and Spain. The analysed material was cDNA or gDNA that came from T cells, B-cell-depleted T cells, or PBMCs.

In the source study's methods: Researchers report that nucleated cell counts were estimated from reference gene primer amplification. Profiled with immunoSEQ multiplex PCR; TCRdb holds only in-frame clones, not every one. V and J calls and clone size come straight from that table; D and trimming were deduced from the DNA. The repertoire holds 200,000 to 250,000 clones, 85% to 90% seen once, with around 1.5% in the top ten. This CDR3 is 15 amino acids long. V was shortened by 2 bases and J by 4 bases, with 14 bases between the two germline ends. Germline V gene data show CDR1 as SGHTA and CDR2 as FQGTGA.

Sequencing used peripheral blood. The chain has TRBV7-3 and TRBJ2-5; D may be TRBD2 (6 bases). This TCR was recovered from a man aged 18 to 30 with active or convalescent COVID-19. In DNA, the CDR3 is TGTGCCAGCAGCTTACTGGGGGGAGGAGGAGAGACCCAGTACTTC. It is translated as CASSLLGGGGETQYF.